This passage covers 24 T cell receptor beta chains from one sample sequenced in a study of blood T cell repertoires in COVID-19. Measured with immunoSEQ multiplex PCR; TCRdb has only the in-frame clones, and not every one. The repertoire holds about 670,000 clones, with approximately 90% as singletons. Sequencing input: peripheral blood. The receptors were sampled from a young woman with acute or convalescent COVID-19.

The chain combines TRBV30 with TRBJ1-1; possibly TRBD1 for D (5 bases). The germline V gene has CDR1 GTSNPN and CDR2 SVGIG (reference sequence). The CDR3 length is 13 residues. Trimming took 5 bases from V and 1 from J, leaving 11 bases between them. The CDR3 loop reads CAWLFGGNTEAFF. The CDR3 DNA sequence: TGTGCCTGGCTCTTCGGGGGGAACACTGAAGCTTTCTTT.

The V and J genes are TRBV7-9 and TRBJ2-2; maybe TRBD1 (6 bases). Germline V gene sequence: CDR1 SEHNR, CDR2 FQNEAQ (reference sequence). The CDR3 consists of 16 residues. Trimming pared 5 bases from V and 3 bases from J, leaving 16 bases between. The CDR3 here is CASSPRGRVDTGELFF. CDR3 DNA: TGTGCCAGCAGCCCCAGGGGCAGGGTGGACACCGGGGAGCTGTTTTTT.

This clone came up a few times. The chain has TRBV19 and TRBJ1-2; no clear D. From germline, CDR1 is LNHDA and CDR2 SQIVND (reference sequence). This CDR3 contains 14 residues. Trimming removed 8 bases from V and 8 bases from J, with 21 bases in between. As DNA, the CDR3 is TGTGCCAGTGGAACCCTTCAGGAGAGCGGCGGCTACACCTTC. Amino acids: CASGTLQESGGYTF.

The chain combines TRBV5-1 with TRBJ1-2, with a possible D match to TRBD1 (5 bases). The germline gives CDR1 SGHRS, CDR2 YFSETQ. The V gene lost 6 bases and the J gene lost 6 bases, with 9 bases spanning the gap. CDR3 length: 11 residues. In DNA, the CDR3 is TGCGCCAGCACGGGGGGAGATGGCTACACCTTC. Translating gives CASTGGDGYTF. Together with reference TRBV5-1 and TRBJ1-2, the CDR3 gives the full variable domain: KAGVTQTPRYLIKTRGQQVTLSCSPISGHRSVSWYQQTPGQGLQFLFEYFSETQRNKGNFPGRFSGRQFSNSRSEMNVSTLELGDSALYLCASTGGDGYTFGSGTRLTVV.

The chain uses TRBV9 and TRBJ2-2; 8 nucleotides agree with TRBD2. The CDR3 covers 15 residues. Trimming cost V 4 bases and J 6 bases; bases outside gene matches: 8. From germline, CDR1 is SGDLS and CDR2 YYNGEE. The CDR3 region has the DNA TGTGCCAGCAGCACCAGCCTGCGGGGGGCCGGGGAGCTGTTTTTT. Translation: CASSTSLRGAGELFF.

The gene calls are TRBV7-6 and TRBJ1-4, with D unresolved. V shed 1 base and J shed 6 bases, with 21 bases lying between them. Germline-derived CDR1 and CDR2 are SGHVS and FNYEAQ. The CDR3 totals 18 residues. Written as DNA, the CDR3 is TGTGCCAGCAGCTTAGGCCCTAGACCTTTTTGGCTTGATGAAAAACTGTTTTTT. Its translation: CASSLGPRPFWLDEKLFF.

The rearrangement uses TRBV19 and TRBJ2-1; TRBD1 matches at 8 bases. V lost 3 bases to trimming and J lost 15 bases; unmatched junction nucleotides: 7. This CDR3 has 12 residues. Germline CDR1 LNHDA, CDR2 SQIVND (reference sequence). As DNA, the CDR3 is TGTGCCAGTAGTATCTCGACAGGGGTCCCGTTCTTC. Translation: CASSISTGVPFF.

This rearrangement joins TRBV6-5 to TRBJ1-4; D is possibly TRBD1 (5 bases). The CDR3 is made up of 12 amino acids. The V end lost 6 bases, the J end lost 11 bases, and 13 bases lay between the germline ends. Germline V gene lookup returns CDR1 MNHEY and CDR2 SVGAGI. CDR3 coding DNA: TGTGCCAGCAGATCGGACACGGGTAAACTGTTTTTT. It yields the protein CASRSDTGKLFF.

The genes are TRBV5-1 and TRBJ2-1; 7 positions match TRBD1. V was clipped by 1 base and J by 8 bases; unmatched bases: 12. The germline V gene encodes CDR1 SGHRS and CDR2 YFSETQ. The CDR3 is 16 amino acids. The CDR3 reads CASSLPPGQTLDEQFF. The CDR3 DNA follows: TGCGCCAGCAGCTTGCCCCCGGGACAGACCCTCGATGAGCAGTTCTTC.

The chain links TRBV27 to TRBJ2-7; D possibly corresponds to TRBD1 (6 bases). V was cut by 6 bases and J by 3 bases, with 15 bases left in between. Looked up from germline, CDR1 is MNHEY and CDR2 is SMNVEV (reference sequence). The CDR3 runs to 14 residues. As DNA, the CDR3 is TGTGCCAGCAGCCGGCCTGGACAGAGCTACGAGCAGTACTTC. Its translation is CASSRPGQSYEQYF.

J is TRBJ2-3 and V is TRBV4-2, with TRBD2 matching 13 bases. Germline lookup yields CDR1 LGHNA and CDR2 YNFKEQ. This CDR3 spans 15 amino acids. With 4 bases clipped from V and 5 bases from J, the junction kept 3 bases outside the gene matches. The CDR3, as DNA: TGTGCCAGCAGCCCCCGGACTAGCGGGGGAGATACGCAGTATTTT. It yields the protein CASSPRTSGGDTQYF.

The chain employs TRBV19 and TRBJ1-6; TRBD1 agrees at 9 bases. The CDR3 covers 15 residues. The V and J ends lost 2 bases and 10 bases, in that order; junction bases with no gene match: 6. Germline CDR1 reads LNHDA; CDR2 reads SQIVND (reference sequence). CDR3 in DNA: TGTGCCAGTAGTATAAGTGGGGACAGGGTATCACCCCTCCACTTT. This codes for CASSISGDRVSPLHF. Drawing the rest from reference TRBV19 and TRBJ1-6, the complete variable domain is DGGITQSPKYLFRKEGQNVTLSCEQNLNHDAMYWYRQDPGQGLRLIYYSQIVNDFQKGDIAEGYSVSREKKESFPLTVTSAQKNPTAFYLCASSISGDRVSPLHFGNGTRLTVT.

The rearrangement uses TRBV19 and TRBJ2-7; 7 nucleotides match TRBD1. Trimming removed 5 bases from V and 1 base from J; junction bases left unmatched: 5. Germline CDR1 is LNHDA and CDR2 is SQIVND (reference sequence). The CDR3 has 14 residues. The CDR3 DNA reads TGTGCCAGTAGTTGGGACAGCGGTTCCTACGAGCAGTACTTC. Translated, it gives CASSWDSGSYEQYF.

The chain joins TRBV6-6 to TRBJ1-4; 8 bases fit TRBD1. There are 14 residues in the CDR3. The J segment lost 0 bases and the V segment lost 8 bases, leaving 2 bases of the junction unmatched. From germline, CDR1 is MNHNY and CDR2 SVGAGI (reference sequence). The CDR3 coding sequence is TGTGCCAGCGACAGGGGTACAACTAATGAAAAACTGTTTTTT. Encoded protein: CASDRGTTNEKLFF.

The rearrangement uses TRBV5-6 and TRBJ1-2; D might be TRBD1 (6 bases). Germline lookup yields CDR1 SGHDT and CDR2 YYEEEE. This CDR3 is 13 amino acids long. The V end was cut by 0 bases, the J end by 7 bases, with 10 bases between. The CDR3, as DNA: TGTGCCAGCAGCTTGGCGGGGGGCGGTGGCTACACCTTC. It codes for CASSLAGGGGYTF. Together with reference TRBV5-6 and TRBJ1-2, the CDR3 gives the full variable domain: DAGVTQSPTHLIKTRGQQVTLRCSPKSGHDTVSWYQQALGQGPQFIFQYYEEEERQRGNFPDRFSGHQFPNYSSELNVNALLLGDSALYLCASSLAGGGGYTFGSGTRLTVV.

This sequence joins TRBV30 and TRBJ1-2; a possible D gene is TRBD1 (5 bases). The CDR3 consists of 14 residues. Germline CDR1 is GTSNPN and CDR2 is SVGIG (reference sequence). Trimming took 8 bases from V and 0 from J, leaving 16 bases between them. The CDR3 here is CAAHGAATNYGYTF. The CDR3 DNA follows: TGTGCCGCACATGGGGCCGCCACTAACTATGGCTACACCTTC.

The rearrangement uses TRBV25-1 and TRBJ2-7; D perhaps matches TRBD1 (6 bases). Germline V lookup: CDR1 MGHDK, CDR2 SYGVNS. The V gene lost 4 bases and the J gene lost 2 bases, with 12 bases spanning the gap. CDR3 length: 14 amino acids. The CDR3 spells CASSAQGRTYEQYF. The CDR3 region has the DNA TGTGCCAGCAGTGCACAGGGCAGGACCTACGAGCAGTACTTC.

The chain carries TRBV30 and TRBJ1-1; 7 positions match TRBD1. This CDR3 is built from 17 residues. V lost 4 bases to trimming and J lost 1 base; unmatched junction nucleotides: 15. Per the germline V gene, CDR1 is GTSNPN and CDR2 is SVGIG (reference sequence). The CDR3 loop is CAWKVGGSQGRNTEAFF. CDR3 DNA sequence: TGTGCCTGGAAAGTCGGGGGATCACAGGGGAGGAACACTGAAGCTTTCTTT.

This chain connects TRBV24-1 to TRBJ1-2; 7 bases fit TRBD1. After removal of 6 bases from V and 7 bases from J, the junction contained 7 bases not matched to a gene. The CDR3 sequence is 13 residues long. Germline loops: CDR1 KGHDR, CDR2 SFDVKD. DNA of the CDR3: TGTGCCACCAGTAAGGAGGGGGCGGGTGGCTACACCTTC. Translated: CATSKEGAGGYTF.

This clone was observed a few times. The V and J genes are TRBV27 and TRBJ1-1; D gene unclear. The CDR3 consists of 13 residues. Trimming cost V 2 bases and J 2 bases, with 6 bases left between them. The germline V gene has CDR1 MNHEY and CDR2 SMNVEV (reference sequence). The CDR3 DNA reads TGTGCCAGCAGTTTAAGACTCAACACTGAAGCTTTCTTT. Translating it yields CASSLRLNTEAFF.

This sequence joins TRBV6-1 and TRBJ2-7; 9 bases agree with TRBD2. V lost 1 base to trimming and J lost 3 bases; unmatched junction nucleotides: 4. Germline V lookup: CDR1 MNHNS, CDR2 SASEGT. The CDR3 covers 15 residues. The CDR3: CASSEEVSGGYEQYF. The CDR3, as DNA: TGTGCCAGCAGTGAAGAGGTTAGCGGGGGCTACGAGCAGTACTTC.

A note on this clone: Other nucleotide sequences in the sample specify the same CDR3. The rearrangement uses TRBV6-2 or TRBV6-3 and TRBJ2-2; no firm D call. This CDR3 contains 11 residues. Germline lookup yields CDR1 MNHEY and CDR2 SVGEGT. Trimming stripped 3 bases from V and 7 bases from J, with 3 bases between. CDR3 coding DNA: TGTGCCAGCAGTTATCTCGGGGAGCTGTTTTTT. Residues: CASSYLGELFF.

The chain links TRBV2 to TRBJ2-2, with 9 nucleotides matching TRBD1. Germline CDR1 is SNHLY and CDR2 is FYNNEI. This CDR3 contains 18 residues. V was clipped by 5 bases and J by 3 bases; unmatched bases: 13. The CDR3 nucleotides read TGTGCCAGCAGTACAACTTGGACAGGGGCTGATGACACCGGGGAGCTGTTTTTT. Translated: CASSTTWTGADDTGELFF.

This chain joins TRBV29-1 and TRBJ1-2, with 7 bases that match TRBD1. Looked up from germline, CDR1 is SQVTM and CDR2 is ANQGSEA. V lost 4 bases and J lost 1; bases outside the gene matches: 9. CDR3 length: 15 amino acids. The CDR3 region is CSVVAGTESNYGYTF. The DNA of the CDR3 is TGCAGCGTTGTGGCCGGGACAGAGAGTAACTATGGCTACACCTTC.